This entry features one T cell receptor beta chain sequence. The antigen remains undetermined. PCR primers comprised 60 Vbeta and 13 Jbeta primers. TCRdb keeps only in-frame clones here, not all; method: immunoSEQ multiplex PCR. The sample includes about 160,000 clones. The data are from a study of cytomegalovirus exposure and HLA in healthy donors. Study-level points and caveats: Both high specificity and high sensitivity reportedly marked the classifier's diagnosis of cytomegalovirus status. Among TCR beta chains, those listed as cytomegalovirus-associated numbered around 180. As confirmed in vitro, a few CMV-associated chains were specific for CMV antigens. Previous analysis showed most TCR beta V segments were productive about 87% or about 30% of the time.

Germline V lookup: CDR1 SGHRS, CDR2 YFSETQ. The ends were cut back, 1 base at V and 5 bases at J, with 16 bases in the middle. This CDR3 has 15 residues. The specimen sequenced was PBMCs. This TCR was sampled from a man aged 30 to 39 in good health and CMV-seronegative. The V call is TRBV5-1, the J call TRBJ2-7; perhaps TRBD1 as D (6 bases). The CDR3 spells CASSLFRGVYHEQYF. The CDR3 DNA sequence: TGCGCCAGCAGCTTGTTCAGGGGCGTCTACCACGAGCAGTACTTC.